A single sample is the source of the 9 T cell receptor beta chains below, sequenced in a study of beta chain features in type 1 diabetes. Every isolated RNA sample was fully reverse transcribed, so sequencing captured expressed TCRB transcripts. TCRdb's table, derived via immunoSEQ multiplex PCR, lists solely in-frame clones and lacks some. Seen here are about 16,000 clones, 45% to 65% observed once, and the top ten hold around 0.5%. The sample taken for sequencing was stem cell memory CD4+ T cells from blood. The receptors stem from a woman aged 18-29 years in good health.

V gene TRBV7-3 combines with J gene TRBJ2-1; D gene uncertain. Per the germline V gene, CDR1 is SGHTA and CDR2 is FQGTGA. The V end lost 0 bases, the J end lost 7 bases, and 7 bases lay between the germline ends. The length of the CDR3 is 13 residues. CDR3 amino acids: CASSLTPRNEQFF. The CDR3 region has the DNA TGTGCCAGCAGCTTAACACCCCGGAATGAGCAGTTCTTC. Based on the CDR3 plus reference TRBV7-3 and TRBJ2-1, the full variable domain is GAGVSQTPSNKVTEKGKYVELRCDPISGHTALYWYRQSLGQGPEFLIYFQGTGAADDSGLPNDRFFAVRPEGSVSTLKIQRTERGDSAVYLCASSLTPRNEQFFGPGTRLTVL.

This clone has a handful of counts. The V and J genes are TRBV4-2 and TRBJ1-2, with 8 bases lining up with TRBD1. Germline lookup yields CDR1 LGHNA and CDR2 YNFKEQ. J lost 3 bases, V lost 1 base, and 7 bases had no gene match. This CDR3 region has 16 residues. This chain's CDR3 is CASSQAGGAGHYGYTF. The CDR3 DNA is TGTGCCAGCAGCCAAGCAGGGGGCGCAGGCCACTATGGCTACACCTTC.

The rearrangement uses TRBV10-3 and TRBJ2-2, with D possibly being TRBD2 (5 bases). This CDR3 spans 15 amino acids. The germline CDR1 and CDR2 sequences are ENHRY and SYGVKD. V was trimmed by 7 bases and J by 5 bases, leaving 17 bases between them. The DNA for the CDR3 is TGTGCCATCAACGGTCGCACCGGAGGAACCGGGGAGCTGTTTTTT. This codes for CAINGRTGGTGELFF.

The rearrangement links TRBV7-3 to TRBJ2-7; tentatively, D is TRBD1 (6 bases). CDR1 and CDR2 from the germline V gene are SGHTA and FQGTGA. Between the trimmed V and J ends, which lost 0 bases and 2 bases, there was a span of 23 bases. The CDR3 is made up of 19 amino acids. In DNA, the CDR3 is TGTGCCAGCAGCTTAACGGCTGGGCGCCCACAGGGTCATCCCTACGAGCAGTACTTC. It is translated as CASSLTAGRPQGHPYEQYF.

The chain is built from TRBV6-5 and TRBJ1-2; 11 bases align to TRBD1. The CDR3 runs to 13 residues. Losses at the gene ends were 5 bases for V and 7 bases for J; bases not matched to a gene: 3. Germline loops: CDR1 MNHEY, CDR2 SVGAGI. In DNA, the CDR3 is TGTGCCAGCAGTCAGGACAGGGGGCCTGGCTACACCTTC. It yields the protein CASSQDRGPGYTF.

This clone has only a few counts. The chain uses TRBV2 and TRBJ1-5; a possible D gene is TRBD1 (5 bases). Germline V lookup: CDR1 SNHLY, CDR2 FYNNEI. This CDR3 is 16 amino acids long. V shed 5 bases and J shed 0 bases, with 14 bases lying between them. CDR3 coding DNA: TGTGCCAGCAGTCCCATGGACATTTATAGCAATCAGCCCCAGCATTTT. Encoded protein: CASSPMDIYSNQPQHF. Full variable domain (missing parts from reference TRBV2 and TRBJ1-5): EPEVTQTPSHQVTQMGQEVILRCVPISNHLYFYWYRQILGQKVEFLVSFYNNEISEKSEIFDDQFSVERPDGSNFTLKIRSTKLEDSAMYFCASSPMDIYSNQPQHFGDGTRLSIL.

V gene TRBV5-1 combines with J gene TRBJ2-2; D possibly corresponds to TRBD2 (5 bases). The V end was cut by 2 bases, the J end by 4 bases, with 12 bases between. Germline assignment: CDR1 SGHRS and CDR2 YFSETQ. This CDR3 is 15 amino acids long. The CDR3 loop is CASSLRTYTTGELFF. CDR3 DNA: TGCGCCAGCAGCTTAAGGACTTACACCACCGGGGAGCTGTTTTTT.

This clone was detected only a few times. The chain couples TRBV27 to TRBJ2-1; TRBD1 matches 8 bases. This CDR3 is built from 20 residues. Germline V lookup: CDR1 MNHEY, CDR2 SMNVEV (reference sequence). J lost 0 bases, V lost 1 base, and 14 bases had no gene match. In DNA form, the CDR3 reads TGTGCCAGCAGTTTATTTAGGCGTCGACAGGGGATCCGCTCCTACAATGAGCAGTTCTTC. Residues: CASSLFRRRQGIRSYNEQFF.

This clone was seen only a few times. V usage is TRBV18 and J usage is TRBJ2-7, with a possible D match to TRBD2 (6 bases). Germline V CDR1 and CDR2: KGHSH, LQKENI. V lost 2 bases and J 3 bases, leaving 11 bases between the germline ends. The CDR3 spans 14 residues. The CDR3 DNA follows: TGTGCCAGCTCACCAAGATGGGGGGACTACGAGCAGTACTTC. Translating it yields CASSPRWGDYEQYF.